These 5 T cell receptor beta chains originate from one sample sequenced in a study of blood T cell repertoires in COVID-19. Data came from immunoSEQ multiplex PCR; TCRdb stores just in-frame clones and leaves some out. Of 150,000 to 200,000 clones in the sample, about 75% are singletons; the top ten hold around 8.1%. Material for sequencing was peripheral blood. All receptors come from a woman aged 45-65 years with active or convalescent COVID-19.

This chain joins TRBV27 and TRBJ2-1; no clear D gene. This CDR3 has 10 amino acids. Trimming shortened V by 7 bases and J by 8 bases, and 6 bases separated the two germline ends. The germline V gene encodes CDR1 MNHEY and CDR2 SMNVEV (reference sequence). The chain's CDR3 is CASTQDEQFF. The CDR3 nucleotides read TGTGCCAGCACCCAGGATGAGCAGTTCTTC.

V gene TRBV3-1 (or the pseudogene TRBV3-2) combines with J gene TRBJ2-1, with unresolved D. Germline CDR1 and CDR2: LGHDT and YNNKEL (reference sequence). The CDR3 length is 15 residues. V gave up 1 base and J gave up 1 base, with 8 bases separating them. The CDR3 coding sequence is TGTGCCAGCAGCCAAGGACACGCGTCCTACAATGAGCAGTTCTTC. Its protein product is CASSQGHASYNEQFF.

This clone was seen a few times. The CDR3: CASRRTSGRNDEQFF. CDR3 bases: TGTGCCAGCAGACGGACTAGCGGGAGAAACGATGAGCAGTTCTTC. The V call is TRBV28, the J call TRBJ2-1; 13 nucleotides line up with TRBD2. V trimming: 6 bases; J trimming: 8 bases; junction bases outside the gene matches: 7. The V gene's germline CDR1 is MDHEN and CDR2 SYDVKM. The CDR3 contains 15 residues. Supplemented by reference TRBV28 and TRBJ2-1, the full variable domain reads DVKVTQSSRYLVKRTGEKVFLECVQDMDHENMFWYRQDPGLGLRLIYFSYDVKMKEKGDIPEGYSVSREKKERFSLILESASTNQTSMYLCASRRTSGRNDEQFFGPGTRLTVL.

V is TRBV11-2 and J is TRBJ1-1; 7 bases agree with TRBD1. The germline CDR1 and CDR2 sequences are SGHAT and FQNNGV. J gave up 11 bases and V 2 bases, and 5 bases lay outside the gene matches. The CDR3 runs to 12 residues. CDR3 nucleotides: TGTGCCAGCAGCTTAATCACAGGGGAGGCTTTCTTT. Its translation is CASSLITGEAFF.

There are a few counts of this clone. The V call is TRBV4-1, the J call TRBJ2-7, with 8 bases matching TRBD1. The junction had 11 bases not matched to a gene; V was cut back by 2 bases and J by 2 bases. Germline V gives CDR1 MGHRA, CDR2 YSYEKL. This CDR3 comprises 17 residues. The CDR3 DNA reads TGCGCCAGCAGCCAACCAGATCCTGGACAGGGAGCCTACGAGCAGTACTTC. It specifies CASSQPDPGQGAYEQYF.